The present TCR beta chain was sequenced within a study of shared clonotypes between healthy human individuals. This clone was picked up one time. This CDR3 region has 13 residues. Trimming stripped 0 bases from V and 5 bases from J, with 8 bases between. CDR1 SGHKS and CDR2 YYEKEE come from the germline V gene (reference sequence). Each PCR replicate from the sorted subsets contained about 200 ng DNA, which is tens of thousands of T cell genomes. Data came from immunoSEQ multiplex PCR; TCRdb stores just in-frame clones and leaves some out. The table includes some 1,100,000 clones, roughly 74% detected once.

Specimen: memory CD4+ T cells from PBMCs. This sample's subset: CD45RA-negative fraction. The genes are TRBV5-5 and TRBJ2-5, with a weak D call TRBD2 (5 bases). This TCR was sampled from a man between 18 and 35 years old in good health. Some clones in this sample may be carry-over from other donors' samples. The CDR3 DNA reads TGTGCCAGCAGCTTGGACGGGATTGAGACCCAGTACTTC. Translation: CASSLDGIETQYF.